This T cell receptor beta chain originates from a study of OX40 agonist ivuxolimab in advanced cancers. General study findings and limits: At doses 0.1 to 3.0 mg/kg, CD4+ and CD8+ clones expanded. Researchers did not establish what antigens the expanded peripheral T cells target.

This table comes from immunoSEQ multiplex PCR, and its TCRdb copy is limited to in-frame clones, with some not included. The table records 70,000 to 95,000 clones, around 87% of them present only once. Peripheral blood came from all dose cohorts at three timepoints. Points on this clone: Its specificity is unknown.

Germline values: CDR1 SGDLS, CDR2 YYNGEE. Germline trimming cut 4 bases from V and 8 bases from J; bases unmatched to any gene: 7. The CDR3 consists of 16 residues. The input for sequencing was CD4+ or CD8+ T cells sorted from blood, taken in a trial of the OX40 agonist ivuxolimab. The genes are TRBV9 and TRBJ2-1; 15 bases line up with TRBD2. This receptor was taken from an adult with an advanced solid tumor such as melanoma, head and neck, liver or kidney cancer. DNA of the CDR3: TGTGCCAGCAGCCGGACTAGCGGGGGGGCGTTTCATGAGCAGTTCTTC. This sequence encodes CASSRTSGGAFHEQFF. Using reference TRBV9 and TRBJ2-1 for the parts outside the CDR3, the full variable domain is DSGVTQTPKHLITATGQRVTLRCSPRSGDLSVYWYQQSLDQGLQFLIQYYNGEERAKGNILERFSAQQFPDLHSELNLSSLELGDSALYFCASSRTSGGAFHEQFFGPGTRLTVL.